These 8 T cell receptor beta chains share one sample of origin, sequenced in a study of blood T cells in healthy people across ages. A sample-barcoded 5' primer and a J-beta primer mix were used in a second PCR of about 6 to 11 cycles. TCRdb independently ran MiXCR on the 5' RACE reads; one entry per CDR3 protein. The sample carries 1.5 million to 2 million distinct CDR3 sequences, 28% recorded once. Sequencing was performed on blood. The source is a woman between 25 and 40 years old in good health.

The J gene is TRBJ2-1, the V gene TRBV5-1; D possibly corresponds to TRBD2 (5 bases). This CDR3 is built from 14 residues. Deletions cut 6 bases from V and 4 bases from J, with 14 bases between. Per germline, CDR1 SGHRS and CDR2 YFSETQ. In DNA, the CDR3 is TGCGCCAGCACCGGGATTTCAAGGTACAATGAGCAGTTCTTC. As protein: CASTGISRYNEQFF.

The chain joins TRBV7-9 to TRBJ2-3; D gene ambiguous. V was clipped by 2 bases and J by 0 bases, with 9 bases between them. The CDR3 sequence is 15 residues long. Germline V gene lookup returns CDR1 SEHNR and CDR2 FQNEAQ (reference sequence). CDR3 sequence (DNA): TGTGCCAGCAGCTTAAGGATAGGGAGCACAGATACGCAGTATTTT. It codes for CASSLRIGSTDTQYF.

This rearrangement joins TRBV3-1 to TRBJ2-3; 11 nucleotides match TRBD1. The V gene end was trimmed by 3 bases and the J gene end by 5 bases; junction bases not matched to a gene: 4. Germline V gene data show CDR1 as LGHDT and CDR2 as YNNKEL (reference sequence). The CDR3 is 15 amino acids. CDR3 sequence reads: CASSHGTGGQDTQYF. CDR3 bases: TGTGCCAGCAGCCATGGGACAGGGGGGCAAGATACGCAGTATTTT.

This clonotype occurred many times. J is TRBJ1-2 and V is TRBV9; D is undetermined. Germline values: CDR1 SGDLS, CDR2 YYNGEE. V dropped 2 bases and J dropped 6 bases, with 11 bases sitting between them. This CDR3 contains 13 residues. Written as DNA, the CDR3 is TGTGCCAGCAGCGTCACAGATTGGGATGGCTACACCTTC. Translated, it gives CASSVTDWDGYTF.

This clonotype has at least ten counts. V gene TRBV12-3 or TRBV12-4 combines with J gene TRBJ2-7; possible D gene TRBD1, 6 bases. This CDR3 has 14 residues. The ends were cut back, 6 bases at V and 1 base at J, with 13 bases in the middle. The CDR3, as DNA: TGTGCCAGCAGACCCGGGACAAGATCCTACGAGCAGTACTTC. Protein product: CASRPGTRSYEQYF.

The genes are TRBV4-1 and TRBJ1-2; D unclear. CDR1 MGHRA and CDR2 YSYEKL come from the germline V gene. This CDR3 is 12 amino acids long. V lost 0 bases to trimming and J lost 6 bases, with 5 bases between them. The CDR3 loop is CASSQESDGYTF. CDR3 DNA sequence: TGCGCCAGCAGCCAAGAGTCAGATGGCTACACCTTC.

The rearrangement uses TRBV28 and TRBJ1-5; D is unresolved. Trimming removed 5 bases from V and 5 bases from J, with 13 bases in between. CDR1 is MDHEN and CDR2 is SYDVKM in the germline V gene. The CDR3 length is 14 residues. CDR3 in amino acids: CASSPNLQHQPQHF. CDR3 sequence (DNA): TGTGCCAGCAGTCCCAATCTGCAGCATCAGCCCCAGCATTTT.

Notes on this clonotype: This may be a read error, as it is one base from a much larger clone. The chain has TRBV5-5 and TRBJ2-3; D not resolved. Germline values: CDR1 SGHKS, CDR2 YYEKEE (reference sequence). The CDR3 totals 12 residues. The germline V and J ends were trimmed by 4 bases and 2 bases, with 5 bases remaining between them. In DNA form, the CDR3 reads TGTGCCAGCAGCAAGTACACAGATACGCAGTATTTT. It yields the protein CASSKYTDTQYF.